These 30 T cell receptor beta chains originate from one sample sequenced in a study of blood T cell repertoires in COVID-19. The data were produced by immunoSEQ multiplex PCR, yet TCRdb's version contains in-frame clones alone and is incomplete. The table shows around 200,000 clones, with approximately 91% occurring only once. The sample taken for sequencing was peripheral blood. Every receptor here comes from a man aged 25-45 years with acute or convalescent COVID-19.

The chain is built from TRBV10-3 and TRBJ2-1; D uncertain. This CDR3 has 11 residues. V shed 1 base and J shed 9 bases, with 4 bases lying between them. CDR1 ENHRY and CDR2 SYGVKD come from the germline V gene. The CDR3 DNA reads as TGTGCCATCAGTGAGTATATTGAGCAGTTCTTC. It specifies CAISEYIEQFF.

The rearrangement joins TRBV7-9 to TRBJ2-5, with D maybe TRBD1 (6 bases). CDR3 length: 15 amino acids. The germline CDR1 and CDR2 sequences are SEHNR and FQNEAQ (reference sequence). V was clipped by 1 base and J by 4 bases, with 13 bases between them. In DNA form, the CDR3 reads TGTGCCAGCAGCTTAGGGGGCAGGGGACGAGAGACCCAGTACTTC. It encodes CASSLGGRGRETQYF. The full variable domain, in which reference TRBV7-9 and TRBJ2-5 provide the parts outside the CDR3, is DTGVSQNPRHKITKRGQNVTFRCDPISEHNRLYWYRQTLGQGPEFLTYFQNEAQLEKSRLLSDRFSAERPKGSFSTLEIQRTEQGDSAMYLCASSLGGRGRETQYFGPGTRLLVL.

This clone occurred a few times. The CDR3 DNA follows: TGTGCCAGCAGCTTGTACCAGACAGTTAACTACGAGCAGTACTTC. The encoded protein is CASSLYQTVNYEQYF. This rearrangement joins TRBV5-6 to TRBJ2-7; tentative D call: TRBD1 (5 bases). Germline V CDR1 and CDR2: SGHDT, YYEEEE. V was trimmed by 1 base and J by 3 bases, leaving 14 bases between them. This CDR3 spans 15 amino acids.

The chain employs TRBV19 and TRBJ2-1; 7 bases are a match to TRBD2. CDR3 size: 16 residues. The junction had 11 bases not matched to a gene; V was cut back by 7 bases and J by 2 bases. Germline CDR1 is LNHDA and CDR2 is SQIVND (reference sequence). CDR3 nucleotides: TGTGCCAGTAAGGGTCGGGCGGGAGCTGCCTACAATGAGCAGTTCTTC. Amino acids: CASKGRAGAAYNEQFF.

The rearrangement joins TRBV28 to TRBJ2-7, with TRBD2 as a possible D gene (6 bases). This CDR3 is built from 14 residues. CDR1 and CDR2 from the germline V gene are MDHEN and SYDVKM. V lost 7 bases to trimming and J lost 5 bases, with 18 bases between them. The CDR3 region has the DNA TGTGCCAGCACCACGGGGAGGCCCGCGGACGAGCAGTACTTC. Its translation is CASTTGRPADEQYF.

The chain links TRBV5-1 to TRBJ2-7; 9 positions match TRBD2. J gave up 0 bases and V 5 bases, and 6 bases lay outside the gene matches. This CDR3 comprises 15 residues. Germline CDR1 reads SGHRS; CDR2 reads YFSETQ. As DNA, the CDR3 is TGCGCCAGCAGGCGGGGGGGCGATAGCTCCTACGAGCAGTACTTC. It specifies CASRRGGDSSYEQYF.

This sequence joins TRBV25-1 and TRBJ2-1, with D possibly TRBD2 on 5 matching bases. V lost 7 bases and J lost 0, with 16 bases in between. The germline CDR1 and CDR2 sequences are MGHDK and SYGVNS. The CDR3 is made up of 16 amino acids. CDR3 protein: CASTSEGEHSYNEQFF. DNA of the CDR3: TGTGCCAGCACCTCAGAGGGTGAGCACTCCTACAATGAGCAGTTCTTC.

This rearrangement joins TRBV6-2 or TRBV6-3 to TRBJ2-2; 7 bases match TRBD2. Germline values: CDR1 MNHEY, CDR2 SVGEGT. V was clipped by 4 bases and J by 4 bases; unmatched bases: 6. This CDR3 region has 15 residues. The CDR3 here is CASSSSGLGTGELFF. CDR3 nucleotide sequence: TGTGCCAGCAGTTCTAGCGGTCTGGGCACCGGGGAGCTGTTTTTT.

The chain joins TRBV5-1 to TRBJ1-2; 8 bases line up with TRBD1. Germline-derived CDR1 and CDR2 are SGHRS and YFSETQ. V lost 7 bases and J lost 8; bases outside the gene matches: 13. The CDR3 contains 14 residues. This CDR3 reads CASSDRGGPGGYTF. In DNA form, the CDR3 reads TGCGCCAGCTCAGACAGGGGCGGACCTGGGGGCTACACCTTC. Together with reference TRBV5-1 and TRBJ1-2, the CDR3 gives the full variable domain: KAGVTQTPRYLIKTRGQQVTLSCSPISGHRSVSWYQQTPGQGLQFLFEYFSETQRNKGNFPGRFSGRQFSNSRSEMNVSTLELGDSALYLCASSDRGGPGGYTFGSGTRLTVV.

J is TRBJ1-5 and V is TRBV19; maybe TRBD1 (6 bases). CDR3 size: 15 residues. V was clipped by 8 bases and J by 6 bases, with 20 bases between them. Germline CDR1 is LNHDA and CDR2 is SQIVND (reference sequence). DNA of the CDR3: TGTGCCAGTTCGGGAGGGGGGATGTGGGGTCAGCCCCAGCATTTT. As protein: CASSGGGMWGQPQHF.

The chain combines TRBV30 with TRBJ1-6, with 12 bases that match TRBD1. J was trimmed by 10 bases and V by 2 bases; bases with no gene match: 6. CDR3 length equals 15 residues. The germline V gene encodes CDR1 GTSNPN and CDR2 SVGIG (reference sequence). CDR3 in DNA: TGTGCCTGGAGTCTCGGGACAGGGGGCGGGTCACCCCTCCACTTT. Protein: CAWSLGTGGGSPLHF.

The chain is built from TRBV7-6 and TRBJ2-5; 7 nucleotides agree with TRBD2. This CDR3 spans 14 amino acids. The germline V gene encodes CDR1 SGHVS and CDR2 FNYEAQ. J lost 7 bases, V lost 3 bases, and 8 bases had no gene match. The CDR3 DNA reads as TGTGCCAGCAGCTTGGCGGGAGAGGCAGGGACCCAGTACTTC. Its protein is CASSLAGEAGTQYF.

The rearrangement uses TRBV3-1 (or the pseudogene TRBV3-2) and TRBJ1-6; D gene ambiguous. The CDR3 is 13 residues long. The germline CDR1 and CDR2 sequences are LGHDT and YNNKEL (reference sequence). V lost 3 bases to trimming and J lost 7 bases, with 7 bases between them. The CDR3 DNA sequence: TGTGCCAGCAGCCATAATCAGAATTCACCCCTCCACTTT. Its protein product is CASSHNQNSPLHF.

CDR3 nucleotide sequence: TGTGCCAGCAGTGATGGACAGGGACCAGATACGCAGTATTTT. Amino acid sequence: CASSDGQGPDTQYF. The V gene is TRBV2, the J gene TRBJ2-3, with 8 nucleotides matching TRBD1. Germline V gene data show CDR1 as SNHLY and CDR2 as FYNNEI. CDR3 length equals 14 residues. The junction had 3 bases not matched to a gene; V was cut back by 3 bases and J by 4 bases.

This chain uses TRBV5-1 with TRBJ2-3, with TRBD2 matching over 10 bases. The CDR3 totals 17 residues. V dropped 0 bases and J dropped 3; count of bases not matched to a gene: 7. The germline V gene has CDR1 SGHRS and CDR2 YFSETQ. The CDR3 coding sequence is TGCGCCAGCAGCTTGGGGGCTAGCGGGAGAGGAACAGATACGCAGTATTTT. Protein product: CASSLGASGRGTDTQYF.

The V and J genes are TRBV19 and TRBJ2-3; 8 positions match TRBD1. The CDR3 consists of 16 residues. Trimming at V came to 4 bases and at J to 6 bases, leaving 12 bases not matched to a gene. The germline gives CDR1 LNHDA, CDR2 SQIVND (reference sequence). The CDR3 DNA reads TGTGCCAGTAGTACTTATCTACAGGGGGGTAAGGATACGCAGTATTTT. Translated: CASSTYLQGGKDTQYF.

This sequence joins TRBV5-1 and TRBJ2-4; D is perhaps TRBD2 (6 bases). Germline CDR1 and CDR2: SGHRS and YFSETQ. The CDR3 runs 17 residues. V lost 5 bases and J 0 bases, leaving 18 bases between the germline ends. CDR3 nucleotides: TGCGCCAGCAGACCGAACCCCTCCGGGGGAGCCAAAAACATTCAGTACTTC. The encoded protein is CASRPNPSGGAKNIQYF.

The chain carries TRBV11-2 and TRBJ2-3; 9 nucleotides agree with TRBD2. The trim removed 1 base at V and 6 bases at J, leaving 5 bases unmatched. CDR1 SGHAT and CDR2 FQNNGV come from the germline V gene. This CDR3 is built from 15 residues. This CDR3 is CASSLVLAGSDTQYF. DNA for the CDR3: TGTGCCAGCAGCTTAGTGCTAGCGGGATCTGATACGCAGTATTTT. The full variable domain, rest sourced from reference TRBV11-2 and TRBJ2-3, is EAGVAQSPRYKIIEKRQSVAFWCNPISGHATLYWYQQILGQGPKLLIQFQNNGVVDDSQLPKDRFSAERLKGVDSTLKIQPAKLEDSAVYLCASSLVLAGSDTQYFGPGTRLTVL.

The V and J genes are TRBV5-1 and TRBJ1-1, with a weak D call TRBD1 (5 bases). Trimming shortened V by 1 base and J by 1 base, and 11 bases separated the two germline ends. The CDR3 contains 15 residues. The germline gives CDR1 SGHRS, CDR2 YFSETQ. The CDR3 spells CASSLPPTENTEAFF. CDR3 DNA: TGCGCCAGCAGCTTGCCCCCGACAGAGAACACTGAAGCTTTCTTT. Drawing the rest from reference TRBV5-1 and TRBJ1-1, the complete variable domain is KAGVTQTPRYLIKTRGQQVTLSCSPISGHRSVSWYQQTPGQGLQFLFEYFSETQRNKGNFPGRFSGRQFSNSRSEMNVSTLELGDSALYLCASSLPPTENTEAFFGQGTRLTVV.

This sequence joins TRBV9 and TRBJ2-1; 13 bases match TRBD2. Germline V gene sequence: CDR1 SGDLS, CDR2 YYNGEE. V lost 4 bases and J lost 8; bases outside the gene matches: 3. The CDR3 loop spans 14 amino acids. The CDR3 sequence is CASSHGLAGDEQFF. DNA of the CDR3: TGTGCCAGCAGCCATGGACTAGCGGGGGATGAGCAGTTCTTC. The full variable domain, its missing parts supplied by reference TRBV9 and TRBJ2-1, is DSGVTQTPKHLITATGQRVTLRCSPRSGDLSVYWYQQSLDQGLQFLIQYYNGEERAKGNILERFSAQQFPDLHSELNLSSLELGDSALYFCASSHGLAGDEQFFGPGTRLTVL.

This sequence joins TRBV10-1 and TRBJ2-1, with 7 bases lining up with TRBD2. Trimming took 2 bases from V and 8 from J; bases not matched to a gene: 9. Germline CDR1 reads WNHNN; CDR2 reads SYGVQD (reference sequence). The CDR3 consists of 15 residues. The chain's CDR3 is CASSEGGSRRDEQFF. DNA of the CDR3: TGCGCCAGCAGTGAGGGCGGGAGTCGAAGGGATGAGCAGTTCTTC.

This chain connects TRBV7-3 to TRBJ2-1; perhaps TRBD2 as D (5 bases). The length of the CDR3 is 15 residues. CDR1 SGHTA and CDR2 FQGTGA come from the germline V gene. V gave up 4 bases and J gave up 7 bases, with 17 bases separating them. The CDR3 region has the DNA TGTGCCAGCAGCTCTTTTTCCGGAGGTATAAATGAGCAGTTCTTC. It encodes CASSSFSGGINEQFF.

CDR3 residues: CASSRAGGVVDEQYF. For the CDR3, the DNA is TGCGCCAGCAGCCGGGCGGGGGGCGTCGTAGACGAGCAGTACTTC. This chain uses TRBV5-1 with TRBJ2-7; 8 nucleotides line up with TRBD2. Germline V gene data show CDR1 as SGHRS and CDR2 as YFSETQ. After removal of 4 bases from V and 5 bases from J, the junction contained 11 bases not matched to a gene. CDR3 length equals 15 residues.

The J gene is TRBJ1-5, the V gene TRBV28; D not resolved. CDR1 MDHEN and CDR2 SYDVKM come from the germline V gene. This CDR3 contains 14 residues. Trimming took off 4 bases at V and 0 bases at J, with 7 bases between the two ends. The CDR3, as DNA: TGTGCCAGCAGTTCGACACCTAGCAATCAGCCCCAGCATTTT. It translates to CASSSTPSNQPQHF.

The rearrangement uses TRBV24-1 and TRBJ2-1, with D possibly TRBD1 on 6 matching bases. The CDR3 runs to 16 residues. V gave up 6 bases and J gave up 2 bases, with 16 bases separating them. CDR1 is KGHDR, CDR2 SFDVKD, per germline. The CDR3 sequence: CATSTYGQRTYNEQFF. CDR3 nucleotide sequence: TGTGCCACCAGTACCTACGGACAGCGCACCTACAATGAGCAGTTCTTC.

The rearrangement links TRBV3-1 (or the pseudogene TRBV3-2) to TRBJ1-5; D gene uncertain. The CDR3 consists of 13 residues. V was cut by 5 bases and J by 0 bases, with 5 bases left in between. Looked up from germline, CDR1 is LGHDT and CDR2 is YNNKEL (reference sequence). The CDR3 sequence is CASSLYSNQPQHF. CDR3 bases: TGTGCCAGCAGCTTGTATAGCAATCAGCCCCAGCATTTT.

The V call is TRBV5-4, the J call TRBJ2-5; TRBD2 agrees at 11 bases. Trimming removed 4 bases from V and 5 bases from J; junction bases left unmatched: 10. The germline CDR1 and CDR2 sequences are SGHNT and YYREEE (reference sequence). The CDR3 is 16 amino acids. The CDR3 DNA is TGTGCCAGCAGCAGCACTAGCGGGGGAGGAGGTGAGACCCAGTACTTC. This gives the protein CASSSTSGGGGETQYF.

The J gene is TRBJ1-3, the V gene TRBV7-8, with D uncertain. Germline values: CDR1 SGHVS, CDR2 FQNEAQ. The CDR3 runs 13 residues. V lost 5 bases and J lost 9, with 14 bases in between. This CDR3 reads CASSHRGGGTIYF. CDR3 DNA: TGTGCCAGCAGCCATCGTGGAGGAGGCACCATATATTTT.

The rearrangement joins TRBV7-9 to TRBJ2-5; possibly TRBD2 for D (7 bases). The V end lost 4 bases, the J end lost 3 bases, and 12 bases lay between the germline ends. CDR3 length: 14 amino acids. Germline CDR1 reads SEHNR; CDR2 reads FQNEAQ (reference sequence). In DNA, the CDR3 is TGTGCCAGCAGCTCGAGCGGGACAAAAGAGACCCAGTACTTC. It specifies CASSSSGTKETQYF.

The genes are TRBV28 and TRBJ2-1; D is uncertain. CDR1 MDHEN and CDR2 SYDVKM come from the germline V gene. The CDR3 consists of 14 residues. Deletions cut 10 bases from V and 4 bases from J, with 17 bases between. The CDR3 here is CATSLWAKYNEQFF. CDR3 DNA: TGTGCCACCTCGTTGTGGGCCAAGTACAATGAGCAGTTCTTC.